This TCR beta chain was found in a study of T cell repertoires in cytomegalovirus infection. The wider study: A matching HLA type, together with CMV infection, was signaled by public TCR beta signatures.

Findings and caveats of the study: In two of eight donors, the top clonotype was HLA-C-restricted CMV-specific. CMV carriers having the relevant HLA were flagged by cumulative public TCR beta family frequency.

CDR3 length: 15 residues. Trimming removed 2 bases from V and 8 bases from J, with 16 bases in between. From germline, CDR1 is SGHVS and CDR2 FNYEAQ. TCRdb re-called the reads with MiXCR, one entry per CDR3 protein. The sample holds about 180,000 distinct CDR3 sequences, about 17% seen once. About this clonotype: Its cognate antigen is unknown.

The clonotype comes from a human donor in good health (CMV status not recorded). Some clones in this sample may be carry-over from other donors' samples. The sample comprised CD8+ T cells from PBMCs. The chain has TRBV7-6 and TRBJ2-1, with D maybe TRBD2 (6 bases). The CDR3 protein is CASSLSGPPADEQFF. The CDR3 bases are TGTGCCAGCAGCTTAAGCGGGCCACCTGCGGATGAGCAGTTCTTC.